This T cell receptor (beta chain) was captured by sequencing in a study of blood T cells in healthy people across ages. Using a J-beta primer mix together with a sample-barcoded 5' primer, a second PCR was run for roughly 6 to 12 cycles. TCRdb re-analysed the 5' RACE reads in MiXCR, keeping a single row per CDR3 protein. This table has roughly 1,300,000 distinct CDR3 sequences, 59% appearing once. CDR1 and CDR2 from the germline V gene are SQVTM and ANQGSEA. Unmatched junction bases numbered 5, after V lost 3 bases and J lost 13 bases. The CDR3 runs to 11 residues. The receptor's source is a man between 18 and 35 years old in good health. Sample: blood. The gene calls are TRBV29-1 and TRBJ2-4, with 8 bases that match TRBD1. The CDR3 protein is CSVDTTGGQYF. The DNA of the CDR3 is TGCAGCGTTGATACAACAGGGGGGCAGTACTTC.